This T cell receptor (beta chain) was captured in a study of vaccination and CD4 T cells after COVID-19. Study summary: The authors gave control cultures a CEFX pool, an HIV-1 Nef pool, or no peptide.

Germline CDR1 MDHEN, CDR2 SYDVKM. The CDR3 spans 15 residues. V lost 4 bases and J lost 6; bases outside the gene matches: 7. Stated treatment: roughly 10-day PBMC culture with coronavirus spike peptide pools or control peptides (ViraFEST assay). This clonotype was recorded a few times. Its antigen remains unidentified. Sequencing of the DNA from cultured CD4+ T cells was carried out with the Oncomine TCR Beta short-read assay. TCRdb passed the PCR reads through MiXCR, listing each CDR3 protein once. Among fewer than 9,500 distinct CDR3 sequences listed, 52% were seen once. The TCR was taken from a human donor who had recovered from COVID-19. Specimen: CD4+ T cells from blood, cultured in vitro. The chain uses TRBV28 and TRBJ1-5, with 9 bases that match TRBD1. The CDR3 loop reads CASSSSGTGFQPQHF. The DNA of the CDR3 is TGTGCCAGCAGTTCCTCCGGGACAGGGTTTCAGCCCCAGCATTTT.